The 24 T cell receptor beta chains in this list originate from one sample, sequenced in a study of OX40 agonist ivuxolimab in advanced cancers. Libraries were prepared by immunoSEQ multiplex PCR; TCRdb keeps only in-frame clonotypes and omits some of them. The data hold about 50,000 clones, with approximately 86% observed a single time. The input for sequencing was CD4+ or CD8+ T cells sorted from blood, taken in a trial of the OX40 agonist ivuxolimab. The receptors derive from an adult with an advanced solid tumor such as melanoma, head and neck, liver or kidney cancer.

J is TRBJ2-7 and V is TRBV19; tentative D call: TRBD1 (6 bases). V was cut by 3 bases and J by 0 bases, with 12 bases left in between. CDR1 and CDR2 (germline): LNHDA, SQIVND (reference sequence). This CDR3 region has 15 residues. The CDR3 DNA follows: TGTGCCAGTAGTATGGTAGGACAGAGCTCCTACGAGCAGTACTTC. Its protein is CASSMVGQSSYEQYF.

J is TRBJ1-2 and V is TRBV4-3; the match to TRBD1 covers 7 bases. CDR1 and CDR2 (germline): LGHNA, YSLEER. V dropped 3 bases and J dropped 3; count of bases not matched to a gene: 7. The CDR3 spans 15 residues. CDR3 loop: CASSQAEGADYGYTF. In DNA, the CDR3 is TGCGCCAGCAGCCAGGCGGAGGGGGCTGACTATGGCTACACCTTC.

The chain uses TRBV18 and TRBJ1-2, with no clear D. CDR1 is KGHSH, CDR2 LQKENI, per germline. The CDR3 covers 14 residues. Between the trimmed V and J ends, which lost 8 bases and 3 bases, there was a span of 16 bases. CDR3 sequence: CASQASKGDYGYTF. In nucleotides, the CDR3 is TGTGCCAGCCAGGCCTCTAAGGGTGACTATGGCTACACCTTC. The complete variable domain, with remaining parts taken from reference TRBV18 and TRBJ1-2, reads NAGVMQNPRHLVRRRGQEARLRCSPMKGHSHVYWYRQLPEEGLKFMVYLQKENIIDESGMPKERFSAEFPKEGPSILRIQQVVRGDSAAYFCASQASKGDYGYTFGSGTRLTVV.

The chain is built from TRBV28 and TRBJ1-4; no definite D call. The CDR3 sequence is 13 residues long. CDR1 is MDHEN and CDR2 is SYDVKM in the germline V gene. Trimming took off 8 bases at V and 4 bases at J, with 11 bases between the two ends. CDR3 DNA: TGTGCCAGCTATGACGGTATTAATGAAAAACTGTTTTTT. Its translation: CASYDGINEKLFF.

This chain uses TRBV7-2 with TRBJ1-4, with a weak D call TRBD1 (5 bases). The CDR3 has 15 residues. CDR1 is SGHTA and CDR2 is FQGNSA in the germline V gene. The V end lost 4 bases, the J end lost 3 bases, and 12 bases lay between the germline ends. The CDR3 loop is CASSYGGKANEKLFF. The DNA of the CDR3 is TGTGCCAGCAGCTATGGGGGGAAGGCTAATGAAAAACTGTTTTTT.

This chain uses TRBV29-1 with TRBJ1-2; D possibly corresponds to TRBD1 (6 bases). CDR1 is SQVTM and CDR2 is ANQGSEA in the germline V gene. CDR3 length: 14 residues. Trimming shortened V by 4 bases and J by 0 bases, and 12 bases separated the two germline ends. CDR3 region: CSVVEDRSNYGYTF. CDR3 DNA: TGCAGCGTTGTGGAGGACAGATCTAACTATGGCTACACCTTC.

The rearrangement joins TRBV7-2 to TRBJ1-5; D gene ambiguous. V was pared by 2 bases and J by 4 bases, with 9 bases between. This CDR3 is built from 14 residues. Germline values: CDR1 SGHTA, CDR2 FQGNSA. CDR3: CASSLLVSNQPQHF. The CDR3 DNA follows: TGTGCCAGCAGCTTATTAGTTTCTAATCAGCCCCAGCATTTT.

V is TRBV5-1 and J is TRBJ2-1; D is unresolved. Germline V gives CDR1 SGHRS, CDR2 YFSETQ. The germline V and J ends were trimmed by 0 bases and 2 bases, with 9 bases remaining between them. The CDR3 is made up of 15 amino acids. The CDR3 nucleotides read TGCGCCAGCAGCTTGGCCTATGGAGCCTACAATGAGCAGTTCTTC. It translates to CASSLAYGAYNEQFF.

Details on this clone: This same CDR3 is encoded by further DNA sequences in the sample. This chain connects TRBV5-1 to TRBJ1-5; D is possibly TRBD1 (5 bases). The CDR3 length is 13 residues. The ends were cut back, 0 bases at V and 8 bases at J, with 9 bases in the middle. Looked up from germline, CDR1 is SGHRS and CDR2 is YFSETQ. The CDR3 here is CASSLGQGEPQHF. As DNA, the CDR3 is TGCGCCAGCAGCTTGGGTCAGGGAGAGCCCCAGCATTTT.

This clone has a single count. A read error may produce the germline difference seen at one junction end. The identical CDR3 is also encoded by other nucleotide sequences in the sample. This sequence joins TRBV11-3 and TRBJ2-2; no definite D call. Looked up from germline, CDR1 is SGHNT and CDR2 is YENEEA. The CDR3 covers 14 residues. CDR3 sequence: CASSFDVNTGELFF. CDR3 coding DNA: TGTGCCAGCAGCTTTGACGTGAACACCGGAGAGCTGTTTTTT. Combining the CDR3 with reference TRBV11-3 and TRBJ2-2 gives the whole variable domain EAGVVQSPRYKIIEKKQPVAFWCNPISGHNTLYWYLQNLGQGPELLIRYENEEAVDDSQLPKDRFSAERLKGVDSTLKIQPAELGDSAVYLCASSFDVNTGELFFGEGSRLTVL.

V usage is TRBV6-1 and J usage is TRBJ1-2; D is perhaps TRBD1 (6 bases). Between the trimmed V and J ends, which lost 6 bases and 5 bases, there was a span of 19 bases. Germline V gene data show CDR1 as MNHNS and CDR2 as SASEGT. The CDR3 sequence is 15 residues long. CDR3 in amino acids: CASRRGGQQTYGYTF. CDR3 nucleotides: TGTGCCAGCAGGAGGGGTGGACAGCAAACATATGGCTACACCTTC.

This chain uses TRBV30 with TRBJ1-6; 10 bases line up with TRBD1. V was pared by 3 bases and J by 7 bases, with 6 bases of the junction left unmatched. This CDR3 is built from 15 residues. The V gene's germline CDR1 is GTSNPN and CDR2 SVGIG (reference sequence). The CDR3 DNA sequence: TGTGCCTGGAGCCTCGGGACAGGGGTGAATTCACCCCTCCACTTT. It encodes CAWSLGTGVNSPLHF.

This sequence joins TRBV2 and TRBJ2-1; 8 bases are a match to TRBD1. The CDR3 runs 15 residues. The V gene's germline CDR1 is SNHLY and CDR2 FYNNEI. V shed 6 bases and J 4 bases; nucleotides not matched to a gene: 8. This chain's CDR3 is CASRDGQGEYNEQFF. CDR3 in DNA: TGTGCCAGCAGGGATGGACAGGGTGAATACAATGAGCAGTTCTTC. Variable domain in full (rest from reference TRBV2 and TRBJ2-1): EPEVTQTPSHQVTQMGQEVILRCVPISNHLYFYWYRQILGQKVEFLVSFYNNEISEKSEIFDDQFSVERPDGSNFTLKIRSTKLEDSAMYFCASRDGQGEYNEQFFGPGTRLTVL.

The chain couples TRBV6-5 to TRBJ2-7; the match to TRBD2 covers 10 bases. J gave up 5 bases and V 7 bases, and 8 bases lay outside the gene matches. The CDR3 has 14 amino acids. The V gene's germline CDR1 is MNHEY and CDR2 SVGAGI. The CDR3, as DNA: TGTGCCAGCAAGAAGCGGGAGGGCCTACACGAGCAGTACTTC. It yields the protein CASKKREGLHEQYF.

The chain couples TRBV2 to TRBJ1-1; 8 bases are shared with TRBD1. CDR3 size: 14 residues. The germline V gene encodes CDR1 SNHLY and CDR2 FYNNEI. V lost 6 bases and J lost 1; bases outside the gene matches: 4. The CDR3 loop reads CASRGGTGNTEAFF. The CDR3 DNA reads TGTGCCAGCAGGGGGGGGACAGGGAACACTGAAGCTTTCTTT.

The CDR3: CASSPNRETQYF. The DNA for the CDR3 is TGTGCCAGCAGCCCGAATCGGGAGACCCAGTACTTC. This chain joins TRBV11-2 and TRBJ2-5; D unclear. Germline V gene data show CDR1 as SGHAT and CDR2 as FQNNGV. With 5 bases removed from V and 5 bases from J, the gap between germline ends came to 9 bases. This CDR3 has 12 residues.

V gene TRBV7-3 combines with J gene TRBJ1-1, with 7 bases that match TRBD1. Germline V gene data show CDR1 as SGHTA and CDR2 as FQGTGA. The CDR3 has 15 amino acids. After removal of 4 bases from V and 1 base from J, the junction contained 6 bases not matched to a gene. The CDR3 protein is CASSSTGAKNTEAFF. The CDR3 DNA reads as TGTGCCAGCAGCTCCACAGGGGCGAAGAACACTGAAGCTTTCTTT.

This sequence joins TRBV6-5 and TRBJ2-7; 9 nucleotides align to TRBD1. Germline trimming cut 8 bases from V and 0 bases from J; bases unmatched to any gene: 5. CDR1 MNHEY and CDR2 SVGAGI come from the germline V gene. This CDR3 contains 14 residues. CDR3 residues: CASLGTGSSYEQYF. For the CDR3, the DNA is TGTGCCAGCCTAGGGACAGGGAGCTCCTACGAGCAGTACTTC.

The rearrangement uses TRBV4-2 and TRBJ1-6; no reliable D call. V lost 9 bases and J lost 10, with 19 bases in between. The CDR3 spans 14 residues. Germline values: CDR1 LGHNA, CDR2 YNFKEQ. The DNA for the CDR3 is TGTGCCAGTCGGGCGGGTATGGAGAGATCACCCCTCCACTTT. Translating it yields CASRAGMERSPLHF.

V usage is TRBV5-1 and J usage is TRBJ2-1, with TRBD2 matching over 9 bases. J gave up 2 bases and V 4 bases, and 4 bases lay outside the gene matches. The CDR3 totals 15 residues. CDR1 is SGHRS and CDR2 is YFSETQ in the germline V gene. The DNA of the CDR3 is TGCGCCAGCAGCACCTCTAGCGGGACCTACAATGAGCAGTTCTTC. It codes for CASSTSSGTYNEQFF.

The rearrangement uses TRBV7-2 and TRBJ2-7; the D gene is possibly TRBD2 (6 bases). V lost 1 base, J lost 3 bases, and 13 bases lay in between. The CDR3 is 15 amino acids. Per germline, CDR1 SGHTA and CDR2 FQGNSA. The CDR3 spells CASSLGRAQVYEQYF. CDR3 sequence (DNA): TGTGCCAGCAGCTTAGGGAGGGCTCAAGTCTACGAGCAGTACTTC.

Points on this clone: Other DNA sequences from this sample encode an identical CDR3 as well. CDR3 sequence: CASSLGTAGNTIYF. The CDR3 nucleotides are TGCGCCAGCAGCTTAGGGACAGCCGGAAACACCATATATTTT. The chain recombines TRBV5-1 with TRBJ1-3, with TRBD1 matching over 7 bases. The CDR3 totals 14 residues. With 2 bases clipped from V and 4 bases from J, the junction kept 3 bases outside the gene matches. Per germline, CDR1 SGHRS and CDR2 YFSETQ.

DNA of the CDR3: TGTGCCAGCAGCCGGGGACTAGCGGATAGCACAGATACGCAGTATTTT. It translates to CASSRGLADSTDTQYF. This chain connects TRBV5-6 to TRBJ2-3; 11 nucleotides agree with TRBD2. The germline CDR1 and CDR2 sequences are SGHDT and YYEEEE. The V segment lost 4 bases and the J segment 0 bases; nucleotides outside the gene matches: 4. The CDR3 sequence is 16 residues long.

The gene calls are TRBV7-3 and TRBJ2-7; a weak D match, TRBD2 (6 bases). Germline loops: CDR1 SGHTA, CDR2 FQGTGA. V was pared by 5 bases and J by 1 base, with 12 bases between. This CDR3 spans 14 amino acids. DNA for the CDR3: TGTGCCAGCAGCCCCACGGGACTGTCCTACGAGCAGTACTTC. Its translation is CASSPTGLSYEQYF.